This T cell receptor (beta chain) was obtained from a study of control samples from healthy donors and cancer patients. This CDR3 has 15 residues. The V end lost 3 bases, the J end lost 0 bases, and 8 bases lay between the germline ends. Germline V lookup: CDR1 SGHAT, CDR2 FQNNGV. Here immunoSEQ multiplex PCR was the method, and the copy in TCRdb shows in-frame clones only, minus some. The table lists over 150,000 clones, more than 90% of them singletons, with roughly 1.3% in the top ten. The V call is TRBV11-2, the J call TRBJ2-2; D may be TRBD1 (6 bases). Sequencing was performed on blood. The receptor comes from a man younger than 40 in good health. As DNA, the CDR3 is TGTGCCAGCAGCTTGACAGGATCGAACACCGGGGAGCTGTTTTTT. Its protein product is CASSLTGSNTGELFF.